This TCR beta chain derives from a study of CD8 T cells in Susac syndrome. Across the whole study: When blood was collected, patients with Susac syndrome were therapy-naive, were taking corticosteroids, or were receiving intravenous immunoglobulin alone.

Each Susac syndrome patient had definite or probable disease by recently defined criteria. The RNA, about 0.5 to 1 ug, was put through reverse transcription using random hexamers. A single record per CDR3 protein comes from TCRdb applying MiXCR to the immunoSEQ multiplex PCR reads. The sample yields about 180,000 distinct CDR3 sequences, around 94% seen once. There are a few counts of this clonotype. Germline is not matched at one junction end, which may reflect a read error. This TCR derives from a human donor with Susac syndrome. Sequenced sample: CD4+ T cells from PBMCs.

This CDR3 reads CASSLRVNTEAFF. CDR3 nucleotides: TGTGCCAGCTCACTCAGGGTTAACACTGAAGCTTTCTTT. J is TRBJ1-1 and V is TRBV5-1; D may be TRBD1 (5 bases). CDR1 and CDR2 from the germline V gene are SGHRS and YFSETQ. CDR3 length: 13 residues.